The source of this T cell receptor (beta chain) is a study of human T cells and chemical hapten exposure. This clonotype was seen more than once but under ten times. Using its own MiXCR run on the RACE reads, TCRdb lists one record per CDR3 protein. The table lists about 190,000 distinct CDR3 sequences, roughly a quarter of them singletons, with 2% to 3% in the top ten. Regarding time point: patch test 3, about 24 weeks after DPC sensitization. Described treatment: therapeutic diphenylcyclopropenone sensitization with weekly scalp DPC. This sample comprised whole blood, obtained in connection with sensitization to the hapten diphenylcyclopropenone (DPC). The TCR sequence derives from a woman aged 40-49 years with alopecia areata. Some clones in this sample may be carry-over from other donors' samples.

The chain's CDR3 is CASSQDGQPGQPQHF. Here the CDR3 DNA reads TGCGCCAGCAGCCAAGATGGCCAGCCGGGTCAGCCCCAGCATTTT. The chain combines TRBV4-3 with TRBJ1-5; D gene ambiguous. Per germline, CDR1 LGHNA and CDR2 YSLEER. The germline V and J ends were trimmed by 0 bases and 6 bases, with 12 bases remaining between them. This CDR3 is 15 amino acids long.